What follows are 23 T cell receptor beta chains derived from one specimen sequenced in a study of T cell repertoires in cytomegalovirus infection. TCRdb redid the calling of the reads with MiXCR, one entry per CDR3 protein. The table lists about 300,000 distinct CDR3 sequences, about 9.1% of them singletons. The sample taken for sequencing was PBMCs. The receptor source for this set is a human donor in good health (CMV status not recorded). Some clones in this sample may be carry-over from other donors' samples.

This clonotype was detected many times. V usage is TRBV20-1 and J usage is TRBJ1-2; D remains ambiguous. The CDR3 is 11 amino acids. Germline CDR1 reads DFQATT; CDR2 reads SNEGSKA (reference sequence). The V end lost 3 bases, the J end lost 4 bases, and 6 bases lay between the germline ends. The CDR3 here is CSAREGYGYTF. In DNA, the CDR3 is TGCAGTGCTAGGGAGGGCTATGGCTACACCTTC.

This clonotype has ten or more counts. V gene TRBV7-2 combines with J gene TRBJ2-7; 9 bases match TRBD1. In germline, CDR1 is SGHTA, CDR2 FQGNSA. The V gene end was trimmed by 6 bases and the J gene end by 2 bases; junction bases not matched to a gene: 8. CDR3 length equals 15 residues. The CDR3 DNA is TGTGCCAGCAGACCAGACAGGGGGACTACCTACGAGCAGTACTTC. Amino acid sequence: CASRPDRGTTYEQYF.

The table lists this clonotype with many counts. V is TRBV7-2 and J is TRBJ2-3; TRBD2 is a possible D gene (6 bases). This CDR3 has 17 amino acids. Germline CDR1 reads SGHTA; CDR2 reads FQGNSA. V was cut by 5 bases and J by 4 bases, with 22 bases left in between. The CDR3 DNA follows: TGTGCCAGCAGCGCATCCCTGAGGACTAACGGGGCAGATACGCAGTATTTT. As protein: CASSASLRTNGADTQYF.

This clonotype was recorded many times. The CDR3 loop reads CASSYGGGQTYEQYV. The CDR3 nucleotides are TGTGCCAGCAGTTACGGAGGGGGCCAGACCTACGAGCAGTACGTC. This chain uses TRBV6-6 with TRBJ2-7, with D maybe TRBD1 (7 bases). The CDR3 loop spans 15 amino acids. Germline V gene lookup returns CDR1 MNHNY and CDR2 SVGAGI (reference sequence). V was clipped by 2 bases and J by 2 bases, with 13 bases between them.

The V and J genes are TRBV7-9 and TRBJ2-1; no definite D call. The CDR3 consists of 14 residues. Trimming stripped 1 base from V and 6 bases from J, with 10 bases between. Germline V CDR1 and CDR2: SEHNR, FQNEAQ (reference sequence). The DNA of the CDR3 is TGTGCCAGCAGCTTAGTAGTCAGCCTCAATGAGCAGTTCTTC. This gives the protein CASSLVVSLNEQFF.

This clonotype has ten or more counts. V gene TRBV7-9 combines with J gene TRBJ2-7; D remains ambiguous. Germline values: CDR1 SEHNR, CDR2 FQNEAQ (reference sequence). This CDR3 comprises 13 residues. The ends were cut back, 8 bases at V and 5 bases at J, with 16 bases in the middle. The CDR3 region has the DNA TGTGCCAGCGGCCTGGCTGAGCTCCACGAGCAGTACTTC. This gives the protein CASGLAELHEQYF. The full variable domain, its missing parts supplied by reference TRBV7-9 and TRBJ2-7, is DTGVSQNPRHKITKRGQNVTFRCDPISEHNRLYWYRQTLGQGPEFLTYFQNEAQLEKSRLLSDRFSAERPKGSFSTLEIQRTEQGDSAMYLCASGLAELHEQYFGPGTRLTVT.

This clonotype has at least ten counts. The V call is TRBV20-1, the J call TRBJ2-1; D is undetermined. The CDR3 is 12 residues long. Germline CDR1 reads DFQATT; CDR2 reads SNEGSKA (reference sequence). V lost 3 bases and J 5 bases, leaving 8 bases between the germline ends. DNA of the CDR3: TGCAGTGCTAGGGGCCAGAACAATGAGCAGTTCTTC. This encodes CSARGQNNEQFF.

This clonotype appeared many times. The V gene is TRBV10-3, the J gene TRBJ2-1; maybe TRBD2 (6 bases). Germline assignment: CDR1 ENHRY and CDR2 SYGVKD. The ends were cut back, 3 bases at V and 8 bases at J, with 14 bases in the middle. The CDR3 runs to 14 residues. CDR3 coding DNA: TGTGCCATCAGTGACTGGGGAGGCTTCGATGAGCAGTTCTTC. This gives the protein CAISDWGGFDEQFF.

This clonotype was counted at least ten times. V gene TRBV6-6 combines with J gene TRBJ1-2; 9 nucleotides match TRBD1. The CDR3 sequence is 15 residues long. The germline V gene has CDR1 MNHNY and CDR2 SVGAGI (reference sequence). After removal of 0 bases from V and 7 bases from J, the junction contained 6 bases not matched to a gene. The CDR3 DNA sequence: TGTGCCAGCAGTTACTCGGACAGGGGAGTTGGTGGCTACACCTTC. It specifies CASSYSDRGVGGYTF.

This clonotype was seen repeatedly, ten times or more. This rearrangement joins TRBV13 to TRBJ2-7; maybe TRBD1 (7 bases). This CDR3 is built from 15 residues. Germline V lookup: CDR1 PRHDT, CDR2 FYEKMQ (reference sequence). Deletions cut 3 bases from V and 0 bases from J, with 12 bases between. The CDR3 loop is CASSFGTAGSYEQYF. CDR3 DNA sequence: TGTGCCAGCAGCTTTGGGACAGCGGGCTCCTACGAGCAGTACTTC.

This clonotype appeared many times. The gene calls are TRBV7-2 and TRBJ1-4; no clear D. CDR3 length: 14 amino acids. Per the germline V gene, CDR1 is SGHTA and CDR2 is FQGNSA. Trimming removed 11 bases at V and 2 bases at J, with 15 bases between. CDR3: CACARAGTNEKLFF. CDR3 nucleotides: TGTGCCTGTGCCCGGGCAGGCACTAATGAAAAACTGTTTTTT. The whole variable domain, filled in from reference TRBV7-2 and TRBJ1-4, reads GAGVSQSPSNKVTEKGKDVELRCDPISGHTALYWYRQSLGQGLEFLIYFQGNSAPDKSGLPSDRFSAERTGGSVSTLTIQRTQQEDSAVYLCACARAGTNEKLFFGSGTQLSVL.

The chain carries TRBV5-4 and TRBJ2-7; possible D gene TRBD1, 5 bases. The CDR3 runs 15 residues. Germline CDR1 and CDR2: SGHNT and YYREEE (reference sequence). Between the trimmed V and J ends, which lost 4 bases and 3 bases, there was a span of 17 bases. Here the CDR3 reads CASSPVSGHYYEQYF. The CDR3 coding sequence is TGTGCCAGCAGCCCCGTTTCTGGACACTACTACGAGCAGTACTTC.

This clonotype was counted many times. This chain joins TRBV29-1 and TRBJ2-3, with 7 bases aligning to TRBD2. Trimming removed 7 bases from V and 0 bases from J; junction bases left unmatched: 7. The CDR3 runs 14 residues. CDR1 is SQVTM and CDR2 is ANQGSEA in the germline V gene. The CDR3 loop is CSAMGGTSTDTQYF. The CDR3 nucleotides read TGCAGCGCCATGGGAGGGACTAGCACAGATACGCAGTATTTT.

This clonotype was seen ten or more times. The chain joins TRBV7-6 to TRBJ1-4; perhaps TRBD1 as D (5 bases). Trimming shortened V by 5 bases and J by 12 bases, and 13 bases separated the two germline ends. This CDR3 has 12 amino acids. Germline lookup yields CDR1 SGHVS and CDR2 FNYEAQ. The CDR3: CASSPQQDQLFF. The DNA for the CDR3 is TGTGCCAGCAGCCCGCAACAGGACCAACTGTTTTTT.

This clonotype was seen many times. The chain recombines TRBV5-6 with TRBJ2-5, with no clear D. V was trimmed by 5 bases and J by 2 bases, leaving 16 bases between them. This CDR3 contains 15 residues. Germline V gene data show CDR1 as SGHDT and CDR2 as YYEEEE. In nucleotides, the CDR3 is TGTGCCAGCAGTTTATTTCGGACGGATCAAGAGACCCAGTACTTC. Translation gives CASSLFRTDQETQYF. The entire variable domain, with the rest obtained from reference TRBV5-6 and TRBJ2-5, is as follows: DAGVTQSPTHLIKTRGQQVTLRCSPKSGHDTVSWYQQALGQGPQFIFQYYEEEERQRGNFPDRFSGHQFPNYSSELNVNALLLGDSALYLCASSLFRTDQETQYFGPGTRLLVL.

The chain recombines TRBV29-1 with TRBJ2-2, with 10 bases matching TRBD1. Germline V gene data show CDR1 as SQVTM and CDR2 as ANQGSEA. V dropped 7 bases and J dropped 7; count of bases not matched to a gene: 6. This CDR3 region has 13 residues. The CDR3 loop reads CSGRQGAGGELFF. CDR3 sequence (DNA): TGCAGCGGGCGACAGGGGGCTGGCGGGGAGCTGTTTTTT.

In this sample, this clonotype turned up many times. This sequence joins TRBV20-1 and TRBJ2-7, with TRBD2 matching 11 bases. The germline V gene has CDR1 DFQATT and CDR2 SNEGSKA (reference sequence). CDR3 length: 17 residues. Trimming took 1 base from V and 4 from J; bases not matched to a gene: 12. The CDR3 spells CSARAPSLAGGAYEQYF. The CDR3 DNA follows: TGCAGTGCTAGAGCCCCTTCTCTAGCGGGGGGCGCTTACGAGCAGTACTTC.

This clonotype was detected a few times. The genes are TRBV13 and TRBJ2-1; D uncertain. The CDR3 runs to 14 residues. Germline-derived CDR1 and CDR2 are PRHDT and FYEKMQ (reference sequence). Trimming removed 4 bases from V and 1 base from J, with 8 bases in between. The CDR3 sequence is CASSSFGSYNEQFF. The CDR3, as DNA: TGTGCCAGCAGCTCCTTTGGGTCCTACAATGAGCAGTTCTTC. Together with reference TRBV13 and TRBJ2-1, the CDR3 gives the full variable domain: AAGVIQSPRHLIKEKRETATLKCYPIPRHDTVYWYQQGPGQDPQFLISFYEKMQSDKGSIPDRFSAQQFSDYHSELNMSSLELGDSALYFCASSSFGSYNEQFFGPGTRLTVL.

This clonotype showed up many times. J is TRBJ2-1 and V is TRBV29-1, with a tentative D call TRBD2 (7 bases). The germline V gene encodes CDR1 SQVTM and CDR2 ANQGSEA. The V end lost 5 bases, the J end lost 12 bases, and 23 bases lay between the germline ends. This CDR3 is built from 14 residues. CDR3 region: CSVTRGGAATGQFF. In DNA form, the CDR3 reads TGCAGCGTTACTAGGGGGGGGGCCGCCACAGGGCAGTTCTTC.

This clonotype was counted many times. This chain connects TRBV4-2 to TRBJ2-2, with a tentative D call TRBD1 (6 bases). The V end lost 1 base, the J end lost 1 base, and 13 bases lay between the germline ends. Germline loops: CDR1 LGHNA, CDR2 YNFKEQ. The CDR3 is made up of 17 amino acids. The CDR3 loop reads CASSQARGNKNTGELFF. CDR3 bases: TGTGCCAGCAGCCAAGCCAGGGGTAATAAGAACACCGGGGAGCTGTTTTTT.

This clonotype was recorded many times. The chain employs TRBV7-2 and TRBJ1-4; D is perhaps TRBD1 (5 bases). This CDR3 is built from 16 residues. Germline CDR1 SGHTA, CDR2 FQGNSA. With 7 bases removed from V and 0 bases from J, the gap between germline ends came to 15 bases. CDR3 DNA sequence: TGTGCCAGCACCACACCCTGGGGCTCAACTAATGAAAAACTGTTTTTT. It specifies CASTTPWGSTNEKLFF.

V usage is TRBV20-1 and J usage is TRBJ1-3; D is ambiguous. Germline CDR1 reads DFQATT; CDR2 reads SNEGSKA (reference sequence). V lost 5 bases and J 0 bases, leaving 8 bases between the germline ends. This CDR3 comprises 13 residues. The CDR3 nucleotides read TGCAGTGCTTCCCGGGGCTCTGGAAACACCATATATTTT. Amino acid sequence: CSASRGSGNTIYF.

Many counts were recorded for this clonotype. The CDR3 bases are TGTGCCAGCAGCTTAGGGACAGGGGGAATTTCACCCCTCCACTTT. This gives the protein CASSLGTGGISPLHF. The genes are TRBV7-9 and TRBJ1-6; TRBD1 matches at 10 bases. Germline assignment: CDR1 SEHNR and CDR2 FQNEAQ (reference sequence). The V segment lost 1 base and the J segment 9 bases; nucleotides outside the gene matches: 3. CDR3 length equals 15 residues.